One sample yielded the 7 T cell receptor beta chains listed below, sequenced in a study of cytomegalovirus exposure and HLA in healthy donors. The assay was immunoSEQ multiplex PCR, and TCRdb's table has in-frame clones only and misses some. The data contain over 150,000 clones, 84% of them singletons. The sample comprised PBMCs. The receptors were sampled from a woman younger than 30 in good health and CMV-seropositive.

The V and J genes are TRBV11-2 and TRBJ2-7; the D gene is possibly TRBD2 (5 bases). Trimming removed 0 bases at V and 4 bases at J, with 19 bases between. There are 17 residues in the CDR3. CDR1 SGHAT and CDR2 FQNNGV come from the germline V gene. The CDR3 region has the DNA TGTGCCAGCAGCTTAGATAAAAGGTCGTGGACTTATTACGAGCAGTACTTC. This encodes CASSLDKRSWTYYEQYF. The whole variable domain, remainder taken from reference TRBV11-2 and TRBJ2-7, is EAGVAQSPRYKIIEKRQSVAFWCNPISGHATLYWYQQILGQGPKLLIQFQNNGVVDDSQLPKDRFSAERLKGVDSTLKIQPAKLEDSAVYLCASSLDKRSWTYYEQYFGPGTRLTVT.

This clone has only a few counts. The chain joins TRBV2 to TRBJ2-1, with D unclear. Trimming took 5 bases from V and 4 from J, leaving 6 bases between them. Looked up from germline, CDR1 is SNHLY and CDR2 is FYNNEI. The CDR3 consists of 12 residues. The CDR3 reads CASSTEYNEQFF. Written as DNA, the CDR3 is TGTGCCAGCAGTACAGAATACAATGAGCAGTTCTTC.

The count of this clone is one. The V and J genes are TRBV13 and TRBJ2-1, with D unclear. The CDR3 is 11 amino acids. Trimming cost V 6 bases and J 9 bases, with 9 bases left between them. Germline CDR1 is PRHDT and CDR2 is FYEKMQ (reference sequence). The chain's CDR3 is CASRRSGEQFF. Here the CDR3 DNA reads TGTGCCAGCAGACGGAGTGGTGAGCAGTTCTTC.

The V and J genes are TRBV9 and TRBJ2-5; possible D gene TRBD2, 5 bases. The length of the CDR3 is 15 residues. The V end was cut by 0 bases, the J end by 1 base, with 10 bases between. CDR1 is SGDLS, CDR2 YYNGEE, per germline. The CDR3 loop is CASSVGERSQETQYF. The CDR3 DNA is TGTGCCAGCAGCGTAGGGGAGAGATCCCAAGAGACCCAGTACTTC.

V and J are TRBV5-8 and TRBJ1-4; no firm D call. V was trimmed by 2 bases and J by 4 bases, leaving 9 bases between them. The V gene's germline CDR1 is SGHTS and CDR2 YDEGEE. This CDR3 comprises 14 residues. CDR3 sequence: CASSFDTSNEKLFF. For the CDR3, the DNA is TGTGCCAGCAGCTTCGACACAAGTAATGAAAAACTGTTTTTT.

The DNA of the CDR3 is TGTGCCAGCAGTGAATTCGGGGCTAACTATGGCTACACCTTC. Residues: CASSEFGANYGYTF. V is TRBV25-1 and J is TRBJ1-2; D unclear. The CDR3 is 14 residues long. Trimming cost V 1 base and J 0 bases, with 6 bases left between them. Looked up from germline, CDR1 is MGHDK and CDR2 is SYGVNS.

This clone was detected only once. V usage is TRBV6-5 and J usage is TRBJ1-2, with 10 bases identical to TRBD1. CDR3 length: 15 amino acids. CDR1 is MNHEY and CDR2 is SVGAGI in the germline V gene. Unmatched junction bases numbered 11, after V lost 6 bases and J lost 7 bases. CDR3 loop: CASSPDRGRSGGYTF. CDR3 in DNA: TGTGCCAGCAGCCCCGACAGGGGGCGATCCGGTGGCTACACCTTC.